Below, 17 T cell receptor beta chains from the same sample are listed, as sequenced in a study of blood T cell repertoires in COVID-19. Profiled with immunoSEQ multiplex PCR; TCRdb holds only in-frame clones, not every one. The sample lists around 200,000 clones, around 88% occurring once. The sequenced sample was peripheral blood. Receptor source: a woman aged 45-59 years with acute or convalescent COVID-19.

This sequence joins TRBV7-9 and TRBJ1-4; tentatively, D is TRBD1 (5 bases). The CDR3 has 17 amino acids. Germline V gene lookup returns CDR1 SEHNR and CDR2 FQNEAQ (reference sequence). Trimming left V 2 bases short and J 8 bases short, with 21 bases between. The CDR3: CASSLMDPLGGKEKLFF. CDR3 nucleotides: TGTGCCAGCAGCTTAATGGACCCGCTCGGGGGAAAGGAAAAACTGTTTTTT.

This chain's CDR3 is CATSEAQGKDEQYF. Here the CDR3 DNA reads TGTGCCACCAGTGAGGCACAGGGTAAGGACGAGCAGTACTTC. This sequence joins TRBV24-1 and TRBJ2-7; possibly TRBD1 for D (6 bases). CDR1 is KGHDR and CDR2 is SFDVKD in the germline V gene. Trimming removed 4 bases from V and 5 bases from J, with 14 bases in between. There are 14 residues in the CDR3.

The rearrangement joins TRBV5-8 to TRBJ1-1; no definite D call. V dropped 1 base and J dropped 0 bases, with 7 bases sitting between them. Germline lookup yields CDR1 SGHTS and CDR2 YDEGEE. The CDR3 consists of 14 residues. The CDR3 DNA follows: TGTGCCAGCAGCTTGTTGCACTTGAACACTGAAGCTTTCTTT. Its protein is CASSLLHLNTEAFF.

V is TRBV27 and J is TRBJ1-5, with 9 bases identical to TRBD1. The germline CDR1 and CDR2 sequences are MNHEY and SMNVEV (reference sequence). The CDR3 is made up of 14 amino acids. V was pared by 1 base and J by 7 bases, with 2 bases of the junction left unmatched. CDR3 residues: CASSLYGTGQPQHF. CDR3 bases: TGTGCCAGCAGTTTATATGGGACAGGGCAGCCCCAGCATTTT.

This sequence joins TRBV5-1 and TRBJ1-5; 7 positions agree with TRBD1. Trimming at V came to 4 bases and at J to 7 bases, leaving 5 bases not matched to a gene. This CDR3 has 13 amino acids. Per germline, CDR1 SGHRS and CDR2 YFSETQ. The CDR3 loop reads CASSLGTVQPQHF. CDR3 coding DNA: TGCGCCAGCAGCCTAGGGACAGTACAGCCCCAGCATTTT.

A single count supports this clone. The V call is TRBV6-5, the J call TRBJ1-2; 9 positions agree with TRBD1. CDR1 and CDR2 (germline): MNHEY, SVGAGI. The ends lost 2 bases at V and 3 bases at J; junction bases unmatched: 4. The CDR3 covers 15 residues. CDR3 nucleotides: TGTGCCAGCAGTTACCTCCGGACAGGGGACTATGGCTACACCTTC. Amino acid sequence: CASSYLRTGDYGYTF.

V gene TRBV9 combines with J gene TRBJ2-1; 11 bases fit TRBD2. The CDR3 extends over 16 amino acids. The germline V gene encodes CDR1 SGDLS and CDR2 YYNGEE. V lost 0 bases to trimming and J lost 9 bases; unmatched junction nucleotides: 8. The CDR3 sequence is CASSVDQLAGASEQFF. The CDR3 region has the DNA TGTGCCAGCAGCGTAGATCAACTAGCGGGAGCCTCTGAGCAGTTCTTC.

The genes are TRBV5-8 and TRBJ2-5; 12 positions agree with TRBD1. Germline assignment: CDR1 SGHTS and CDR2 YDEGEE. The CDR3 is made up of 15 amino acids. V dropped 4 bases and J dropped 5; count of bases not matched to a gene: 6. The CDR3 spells CASSPGTGGEETQYF. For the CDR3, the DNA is TGTGCCAGCAGCCCCGGGACAGGGGGCGAGGAGACCCAGTACTTC.

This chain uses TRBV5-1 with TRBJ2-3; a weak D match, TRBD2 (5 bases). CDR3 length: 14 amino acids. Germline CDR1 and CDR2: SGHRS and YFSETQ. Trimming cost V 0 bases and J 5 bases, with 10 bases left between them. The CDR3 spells CASSLETRLDTQYF. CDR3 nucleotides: TGCGCCAGCAGCTTGGAAACTAGGCTAGATACGCAGTATTTT.

CDR3 sequence reads: CAISVREGNTGELFF. The DNA for the CDR3 is TGTGCCATCAGTGTGCGGGAGGGTAACACCGGGGAGCTGTTTTTT. The chain joins TRBV10-3 to TRBJ2-2, with 9 bases that match TRBD2. CDR1 is ENHRY and CDR2 is SYGVKD in the germline V gene. This CDR3 has 15 residues. With 4 bases clipped from V and 2 bases from J, the junction kept 2 bases outside the gene matches.

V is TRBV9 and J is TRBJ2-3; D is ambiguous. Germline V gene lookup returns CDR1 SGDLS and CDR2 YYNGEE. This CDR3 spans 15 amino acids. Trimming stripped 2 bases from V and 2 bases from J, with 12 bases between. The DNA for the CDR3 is TGTGCCAGCAGCGTGGGCGTTCATAACACAGATACGCAGTATTTT. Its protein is CASSVGVHNTDTQYF. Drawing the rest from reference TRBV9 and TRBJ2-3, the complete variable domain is DSGVTQTPKHLITATGQRVTLRCSPRSGDLSVYWYQQSLDQGLQFLIQYYNGEERAKGNILERFSAQQFPDLHSELNLSSLELGDSALYFCASSVGVHNTDTQYFGPGTRLTVL.

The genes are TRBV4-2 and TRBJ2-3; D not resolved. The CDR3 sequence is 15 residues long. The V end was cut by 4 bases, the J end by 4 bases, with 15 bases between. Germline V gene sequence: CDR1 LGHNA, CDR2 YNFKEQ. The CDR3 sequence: CASSPVASQADTQYF. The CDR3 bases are TGTGCCAGCAGCCCCGTGGCCAGTCAAGCAGATACGCAGTATTTT.

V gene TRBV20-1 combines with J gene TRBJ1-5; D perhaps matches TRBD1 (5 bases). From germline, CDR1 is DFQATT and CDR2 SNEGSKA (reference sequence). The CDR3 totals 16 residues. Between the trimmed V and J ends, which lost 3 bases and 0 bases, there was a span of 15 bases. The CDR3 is CSASGGLIHSNQPQHF. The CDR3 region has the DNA TGCAGTGCTAGTGGGGGACTGATACATAGCAATCAGCCCCAGCATTTT.

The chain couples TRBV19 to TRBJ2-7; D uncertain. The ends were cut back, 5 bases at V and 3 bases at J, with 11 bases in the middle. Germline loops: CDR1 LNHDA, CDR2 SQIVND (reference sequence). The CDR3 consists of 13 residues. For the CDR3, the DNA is TGTGCCAGTAGTTGGGCGAACAACTACGAGCAGTACTTC. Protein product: CASSWANNYEQYF. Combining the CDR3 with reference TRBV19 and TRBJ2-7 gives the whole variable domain DGGITQSPKYLFRKEGQNVTLSCEQNLNHDAMYWYRQDPGQGLRLIYYSQIVNDFQKGDIAEGYSVSREKKESFPLTVTSAQKNPTAFYLCASSWANNYEQYFGPGTRLTVT.

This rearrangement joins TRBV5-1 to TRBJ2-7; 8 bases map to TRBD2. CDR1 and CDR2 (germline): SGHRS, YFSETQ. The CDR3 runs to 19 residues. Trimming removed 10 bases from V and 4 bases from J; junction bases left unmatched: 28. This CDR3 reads CARRAGAGGTSAGFYEQYF. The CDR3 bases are TGCGCCCGCCGCGCGGGGGCGGGGGGTACCTCCGCGGGGTTTTACGAGCAGTACTTC. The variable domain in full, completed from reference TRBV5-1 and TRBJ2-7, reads KAGVTQTPRYLIKTRGQQVTLSCSPISGHRSVSWYQQTPGQGLQFLFEYFSETQRNKGNFPGRFSGRQFSNSRSEMNVSTLELGDSALYLCARRAGAGGTSAGFYEQYFGPGTRLTVT.

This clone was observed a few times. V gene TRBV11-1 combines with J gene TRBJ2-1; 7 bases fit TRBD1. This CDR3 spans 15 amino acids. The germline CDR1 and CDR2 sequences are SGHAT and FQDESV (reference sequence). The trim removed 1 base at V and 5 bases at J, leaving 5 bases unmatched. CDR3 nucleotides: TGTGCCAGCAGCTTAGAGTCAACAGGGGACAATGAGCAGTTCTTC. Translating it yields CASSLESTGDNEQFF.

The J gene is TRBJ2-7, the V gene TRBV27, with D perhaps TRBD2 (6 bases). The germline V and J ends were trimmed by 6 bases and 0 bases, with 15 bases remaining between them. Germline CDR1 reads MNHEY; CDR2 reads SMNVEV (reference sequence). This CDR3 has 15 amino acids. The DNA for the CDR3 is TGTGCCAGCAGGGGGGGACTTTCTAGCTCCTACGAGCAGTACTTC. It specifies CASRGGLSSSYEQYF.